This is a list of T cell receptor beta chains from one sample in a study of OX40 agonist ivuxolimab in advanced cancers. The method was immunoSEQ multiplex PCR; TCRdb's version includes in-frame clones alone and lacks a portion of them. Of some 15,000 clones in the sample, about 90% were seen once. The specimen was CD4+ or CD8+ T cells sorted from blood, collected in a trial of the OX40 agonist ivuxolimab. These receptors all come from an adult with an advanced solid tumor such as melanoma, head and neck, liver or kidney cancer. Each CDR3 is given with its conserved first and last residue. Fields, in order: clone size, D gene, J gene, V gene, CDR3 DNA, CDR3 protein. D genes are given only for firm matches. Rows may omit the clone size; those that give it use once, few, many or a size class.

-	TRBD2	TRBJ2-1	TRBV9	TGTGCCAGCAGCGTAGTAGGTAGCGGGAGTTCCTACAATGAGCAGTTCTTC	CASSVVGSGSSYNEQFF
-	-	TRBJ2-1	TRBV19	TGTGCCAGTAGTATGATCCCGACTGGGAACAATGAGCAGTTCTTC	CASSMIPTGNNEQFF
-	TRBD2	TRBJ2-1	TRBV27	TGTGCCAGCAGTTTTAGCGGGAGATATCAGCAGTTCTTC	CASSFSGRYQQFF
once	-	TRBJ1-2	TRBV11-2	TGTGCCAGCAGCGGTTTCCCTTGGGCGGAGGGATATGGCTACACCTTC	CASSGFPWAEGYGYTF
-	-	TRBJ1-1	TRBV12-5	TGTGCTAGTAGGGAGGGGGGCACTGAAGCTTTCTTT	CASREGGTEAFF
-	-	TRBJ2-7	TRBV18	TGTGCCAGCTCTCACTGGAGGGAGGATTTCTACGAGCAGTACTTC	CASSHWREDFYEQYF
-	TRBD1	TRBJ1-1	TRBV12-5	TGTGCTAGTGGTTGGCGACAGGGCGGGACTGAAGCTTTCTTT	CASGWRQGGTEAFF
-	-	TRBJ2-3	TRBV28	TGTGCCAGCAGTTTACCCGGAGAGGGTTCAGCAGATACGCAGTATTTT	CASSLPGEGSADTQYF
-	-	TRBJ2-1	TRBV4-1	TGCGCCAGCAGCCAAAGAGTAGAGACCTACAATGAGCAGTTCTTC	CASSQRVETYNEQFF
-	TRBD2	TRBJ2-3	TRBV10-3	TGTGCCATCACGGCTAGCGGGAGAGGCACAGATACGCAGTATTTT	CAITASGRGTDTQYF
-	TRBD2	TRBJ2-1	TRBV28	TGTGCCAGCAGTTTATCTCGGTGGGGTAGCGGGAGCATTGCCCACAATGAGCAGTTCTTC	CASSLSRWGSGSIAHNEQFF
-	-	TRBJ1-3	TRBV13	TGTGCCAGCAGCTTGCGGGGTGGCGGAAACACCATATATTTT	CASSLRGGGNTIYF
-	TRBD1	TRBJ1-1	TRBV14	TGTGCCAGCAGCCAAAGTTTGACAGGGTTGGGGGTTGACACTGAAGCTTTCTTT	CASSQSLTGLGVDTEAFF
-	-	TRBJ1-2	TRBV6-6	TGTGCCAGCAGTTACTCGCCCAGCCCTGAGTATGGCTACACCTTC	CASSYSPSPEYGYTF
-	TRBD2	TRBJ2-2	TRBV5-4	TGTGCCAGCAGCTGGGGACTAGCGGGACTCTTGAACACCGGGGAGCTGTTTTTT	CASSWGLAGLLNTGELFF
-	TRBD2	TRBJ2-7	TRBV25-1	TGTGCCAGCAGTAACCGGGAGGGCCCCGAGCAGTACTTC	CASSNREGPEQYF
-	TRBD1	TRBJ1-1	TRBV9	TGTGCCAGCAGCGGACCTCAGGGGGCGACTGAAGCTTTCTTT	CASSGPQGATEAFF
-	TRBD2	TRBJ2-7	TRBV4-1	TGCGCCAGCAGCCATGAACCGGGACTAGGGTACTACGAGCAGTACTTC	CASSHEPGLGYYEQYF
-	-	TRBJ2-3	TRBV27	TGTGCCAGCAAGCAAGGGCTTTATACGCAGTATTTT	CASKQGLYTQYF
-	TRBD1	TRBJ2-7	TRBV5-1	TGCGCCAGCAGCTTCGGGACAGGGGACCACGAGCAGTACTTC	CASSFGTGDHEQYF
-	-	TRBJ1-4	TRBV4-1	TGCGCCAGCAGCTACCTTGAATCAACTAATGAAAAACTGTTTTTT	CASSYLESTNEKLFF
-	-	TRBJ1-1	TRBV12-5	TGTGCTAGTGGTTTGGCCCAGGGCGGTGCGAACACTGAAGCTTTCTTT	CASGLAQGGANTEAFF
-	TRBD2	TRBJ2-5	TRBV7-9	TGTGCCAGCAGCTTAGGGTCTTTGACGGGAGGTGAGGAGACCCAGTACTTC	CASSLGSLTGGEETQYF
once	-	TRBJ1-2	TRBV29-1	TGCAGCGTTGAAGAGGGGGATCCAAACTATGGCTACACCTTC	CSVEEGDPNYGYTF
-	TRBD2	TRBJ2-7	TRBV9	TGTGCCAGCAGCGTAGGATCTAGCGGGGCCTACGAGCAGTACTTC	CASSVGSSGAYEQYF
-	TRBD2	TRBJ2-1	TRBV15	TGTGCCACCAGCTTAATTAGCGGGAATGAGCAGTTCTTC	CATSLISGNEQFF
once	TRBD2	TRBJ2-2	TRBV19	TGTGCCAGTAGTATAGGGAGCGGGAGTCTTACCGGGGAGCTGTTTTTT	CASSIGSGSLTGELFF
-	-	TRBJ2-7	TRBV10-3	TGTGCCATCAGTCAGCCCGACTTAAGAACCTACGAGCAGTACTTC	CAISQPDLRTYEQYF
-	-	TRBJ2-7	TRBV5-6	TGTGCCAGCAGCGTCGGACACGGCTACGAGCAGTACTTC	CASSVGHGYEQYF
-	-	TRBJ2-2	TRBV6-6	TGTGCCAGCAGTTACTCGTCGGGCGGGGAGCTGTTTTTT	CASSYSSGGELFF
few	TRBD1	TRBJ2-7	TRBV27	TGTGCCAGCAGTTACCGGGACAGGGTGGGTGAGCAGTACTTC	CASSYRDRVGEQYF
-	TRBD1	TRBJ2-3	TRBV9	TGTGCCAGCAGCGCAGGGACAGTCGCAGATACGCAGTATTTT	CASSAGTVADTQYF
-	-	TRBJ2-1	TRBV9	TGTGCCAGCAGCGACCTCGGACACTACAATGAGCAGTTCTTC	CASSDLGHYNEQFF
-	TRBD2	TRBJ2-7	TRBV27	TGTGCCAACAGTTCTAGCGGCAGCTCCTCCTACGAGCAGTACTTC	CANSSSGSSSYEQYF
-	TRBD2	TRBJ2-3	TRBV19	TGTGCCAGTAGCCCCTCATTGACTAGCGGGAGAACAGATACGCAGTATTTT	CASSPSLTSGRTDTQYF
-	TRBD2	TRBJ2-7	TRBV27	TGTGCCAGCAGTCCCCCCGGACTAGTCGGGTACGAGCAGTACTTC	CASSPPGLVGYEQYF
-	-	TRBJ2-6	TRBV14	TGTGCCAGCAGCCAAGCTGGGGCCAACGTCCTGACTTTC	CASSQAGANVLTF
medium-sized	TRBD1	TRBJ2-2	TRBV9	TGTGCCAGCAGCATAAGTAGGACAGGGCCAACCGGGGAGCTGTTTTTT	CASSISRTGPTGELFF
-	TRBD1	TRBJ2-2	TRBV9	TGTGCCAGCAGCCAACCCCGGACAGGCGAGAACACCGGGGAGCTGTTTTTT	CASSQPRTGENTGELFF
-	-	TRBJ1-3	TRBV13	TGTGCCAGCAGCACCACCTCGGCCTCCCCGGGAAACACCATATATTTT	CASSTTSASPGNTIYF
-	TRBD1	TRBJ1-4	TRBV5-4	TGTGCCAGCAGCCCAGGTGGGGGACAGGGCTATGAAAAACTGTTTTTT	CASSPGGGQGYEKLFF
-	-	TRBJ2-1	TRBV29-1	TGCAGCGTTGATATATCTAGCTCCTACAATGAGCAGTTCTTC	CSVDISSSYNEQFF
-	-	TRBJ1-2	TRBV13	TGTGCCAGCAGCGAAACAGGAGATGCCTATGGCTACACCTTC	CASSETGDAYGYTF
-	-	TRBJ1-1	TRBV9	TGTGCCAGCAGCGTACATCCATTGAACACTGAAGCTTTCTTT	CASSVHPLNTEAFF
medium-sized	-	TRBJ2-2	TRBV6-5	TGTGCCAGCAGTGCCGGGACCTACTTCACCGGGGAGCTGTTTTTT	CASSAGTYFTGELFF
-	-	TRBJ1-2	TRBV11-2	TGTGCCAGCAGCCAAACACAGGGATACTATGGCTACACCTTC	CASSQTQGYYGYTF
-	-	TRBJ2-3	TRBV27	TGTGCCAGCAGTTATCTAAAAGGGACCACAGATACGCAGTATTTT	CASSYLKGTTDTQYF
-	TRBD1	TRBJ1-5	TRBV28	TGTGCCAGCGGTTACCAAGGGACAGGGAATCAGCCCCAGCATTTT	CASGYQGTGNQPQHF
once	-	TRBJ2-2	TRBV15	TGTGCCACCAGCACCCAAAATTACTACACCGGGGAGCTGTTTTTT	CATSTQNYYTGELFF
-	TRBD2	TRBJ2-1	TRBV11-3	TGTGCCAGCAGCTACCTGGGGGGGTATGAGCAGTTCTTC	CASSYLGGYEQFF
once	-	TRBJ2-1	TRBV5-1	TGCGCCAGCAGCTTTGGCAACAACAATGAGCAGTTCTTC	CASSFGNNNEQFF
large	-	TRBJ2-2	TRBV15	TGTGCCACCAGCAGCAGAGGGAACACCGGGGAGCTGTTTTTT	CATSSRGNTGELFF
-	-	TRBJ2-2	TRBV4-1	TGCGCCAGCAGCCAAAGGGGGACATTAAACACCGGGGAGCTGTTTTTT	CASSQRGTLNTGELFF
few	TRBD1	TRBJ2-1	TRBV15	TGTGCCACCAGCATCCCGGGACAGGGCGTAAATGAGCAGTTCTTC	CATSIPGQGVNEQFF
-	-	TRBJ2-7	TRBV25-1	TGTGCCAGCAGTGACCAGGGAAGTTACTACGAGCAGTACTTC	CASSDQGSYYEQYF
-	TRBD2	TRBJ2-7	TRBV4-1	TGCGCCAGCAGCCAAGATCAAGGCGGGAGGTCCTGGGAGCAGTACTTC	CASSQDQGGRSWEQYF